These T cell receptor beta chains were read from a single sample in a study of shared clonotypes between healthy human individuals. The protocol was immunoSEQ multiplex PCR, while the TCRdb copy is restricted to in-frame clones and leaves out a portion. The table has 2 million to 3 million clones, over 85% seen once. Sequencing used naive CD4+ T cells from PBMCs. The receptors here all came from a man aged 18 to 29 in good health. Some clones in this sample may be carry-over from other donors' samples. The CDR3 runs from the conserved cysteine through the conserved F or W. A D gene is named only where the DNA matches it firmly.

v_call	j_call	d_call	cdr3_nt	cdr3_aa
TRBV28	TRBJ1-1	.	TGTGCCAGCAGTTCTCCGAACGGACCGAACACTGAAGCTTTCTTT	CASSSPNGPNTEAFF
TRBV30	TRBJ2-5	TRBD2	TGTGCCTGGAGTGTACGCGGTACCAGCGGGAGAAGGGGTGGAAAGACCCAGTACTTC	CAWSVRGTSGRRGGKTQYF
TRBV28	TRBJ1-2	.	TGTGCCAGCAGTTCACTGGACAACTATGGCTACACCTTC	CASSSLDNYGYTF
TRBV5-8	TRBJ1-5	TRBD1	TGTGCCAGCACCATAACAGGGGTTCAGCCCCAGCATTTT	CASTITGVQPQHF
TRBV27	TRBJ2-1	.	TGTGCCAGCAGTTCTCGTCACAGGCGGCGGTTCTTC	CASSSRHRRRFF
TRBV5-5	TRBJ2-2	.	TGTGCCAGCAGCTGGGGCCTTTCCACCGGGGAGCTGTTTTTT	CASSWGLSTGELFF
TRBV6-5	TRBJ2-1	.	TGTGCCAGCCGGAGCCCCGGGGTTGAGCAGTTCTTC	CASRSPGVEQFF
TRBV9	TRBJ2-3	TRBD1	TGTGCCAGCAGCGCCTGGACAGGAGACACAGATACGCAGTATTTT	CASSAWTGDTDTQYF
TRBV5-1	TRBJ2-3	TRBD2	TGCGCCAGCAGCTTCGGGACTAGCGGGACAACAGATACGCAGTATTTT	CASSFGTSGTTDTQYF
TRBV6-1	TRBJ1-2	.	TGTGCCAGCAGGGACACCTCAGCCCTTAACTATGGCTACACCTTC	CASRDTSALNYGYTF
TRBV30	TRBJ1-2	TRBD1	TGTGCCTGGAGTTCCGACAGGGGGCGCGGACGAGGCTACACCTTC	CAWSSDRGRGRGYTF
TRBV11-2	TRBJ2-4	.	TGTGCCAGCAGCTTAGAGATGGCGGCTATGAACATTCAGTACTTC	CASSLEMAAMNIQYF
TRBV7-7	TRBJ2-5	.	TGTGCCAGCAGCGCCCTTGGGGGGGAGACCCAGTACTTC	CASSALGGETQYF
TRBV4-2	TRBJ2-1	TRBD2	TGTGCCAGCAGCCCGTATAATCGGGAGGCTTCCAATGAGCAGTTCTTC	CASSPYNREASNEQFF